This T cell receptor beta chain was sequenced during a study of naive and memory T cell subsets. This clonotype was seen at least ten times. What it recognizes is unknown. The beta constant-region primer was an equimolar mix of two oligonucleotides covering TRBC1 and TRBC2. TCRdb processed the UMI-ligation and nested PCR reads anew with MiXCR; each CDR3 protein has one entry. The sample shows under 150,000 distinct CDR3 sequences, about 18% of them seen only once. The V and J ends lost 2 bases and 5 bases, in that order; junction bases with no gene match: 5. The CDR3 is 15 amino acids. The germline V gene encodes CDR1 KGHSH and CDR2 LQKENI. Study findings and constraints: There was no ground truth to check naive and memory subset results.

Sequenced material: naive CD4+ T cells from blood. The sequence was obtained from a human donor in good health. The chain employs TRBV18 and TRBJ2-2; 7 nucleotides align to TRBD1. CDR3 residues: CASSPTGAETGELFF. CDR3 nucleotides: TGTGCCAGCTCACCAACAGGGGCGGAGACCGGGGAGCTGTTTTTT.